This T cell receptor beta chain came from a study of shared clonotypes between healthy human individuals. As regards this clone: What it binds is not known.

Per the original methods: As immunoSEQ supplied junction-only sequences (without quality scores), filtering differed. Sequencing used immunoSEQ multiplex PCR; TCRdb keeps in-frame clones, though not all of them. V, J and clone size are taken as reported in that table, and D and trimming were inferred from the DNA itself. This sample has about 1 million clones, with 70% to 80% found just once. Study-wide findings and caveats: Generation probability values for non-shared clonotypes were lower than those for clonotypes shared by all four donors. Generally, estimated richness proved larger in naive subsets than it did in memory subsets. The represented genetic and exposure-history diversity was limited by the small number of donors.

The clonotype originates from a man between 18 and 29 years old in good health. The sample comprised memory CD4+ T cells sorted from blood. Sample subset: CD45RA-negative fraction.

The CDR3 nucleotides read TGCGCCAGCAGCTCGGGGGGGTGGGATGTGAGCAATCAGCCCCAGCATTTT. This translates into CASSSGGWDVSNQPQHF. The chain employs TRBV4-1 and TRBJ1-5; tentative D call: TRBD1 (5 bases). The germline V gene has CDR1 MGHRA and CDR2 YSYEKL. Trimming took 5 bases from V and 1 from J, leaving 18 bases between them. This CDR3 spans 17 amino acids.